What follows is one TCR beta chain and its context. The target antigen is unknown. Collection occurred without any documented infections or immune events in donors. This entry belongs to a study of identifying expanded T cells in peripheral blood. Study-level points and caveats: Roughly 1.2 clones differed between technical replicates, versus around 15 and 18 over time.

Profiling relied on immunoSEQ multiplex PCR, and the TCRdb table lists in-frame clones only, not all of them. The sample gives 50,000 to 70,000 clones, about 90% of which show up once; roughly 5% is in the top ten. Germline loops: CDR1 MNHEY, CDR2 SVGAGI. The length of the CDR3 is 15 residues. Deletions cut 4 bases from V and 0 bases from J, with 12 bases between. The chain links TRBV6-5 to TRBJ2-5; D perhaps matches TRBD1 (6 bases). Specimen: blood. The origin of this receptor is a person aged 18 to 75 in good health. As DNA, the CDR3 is TGTGCCAGCAGTTCGGCGACAGGACACCAAGAGACCCAGTACTTC. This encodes CASSSATGHQETQYF.